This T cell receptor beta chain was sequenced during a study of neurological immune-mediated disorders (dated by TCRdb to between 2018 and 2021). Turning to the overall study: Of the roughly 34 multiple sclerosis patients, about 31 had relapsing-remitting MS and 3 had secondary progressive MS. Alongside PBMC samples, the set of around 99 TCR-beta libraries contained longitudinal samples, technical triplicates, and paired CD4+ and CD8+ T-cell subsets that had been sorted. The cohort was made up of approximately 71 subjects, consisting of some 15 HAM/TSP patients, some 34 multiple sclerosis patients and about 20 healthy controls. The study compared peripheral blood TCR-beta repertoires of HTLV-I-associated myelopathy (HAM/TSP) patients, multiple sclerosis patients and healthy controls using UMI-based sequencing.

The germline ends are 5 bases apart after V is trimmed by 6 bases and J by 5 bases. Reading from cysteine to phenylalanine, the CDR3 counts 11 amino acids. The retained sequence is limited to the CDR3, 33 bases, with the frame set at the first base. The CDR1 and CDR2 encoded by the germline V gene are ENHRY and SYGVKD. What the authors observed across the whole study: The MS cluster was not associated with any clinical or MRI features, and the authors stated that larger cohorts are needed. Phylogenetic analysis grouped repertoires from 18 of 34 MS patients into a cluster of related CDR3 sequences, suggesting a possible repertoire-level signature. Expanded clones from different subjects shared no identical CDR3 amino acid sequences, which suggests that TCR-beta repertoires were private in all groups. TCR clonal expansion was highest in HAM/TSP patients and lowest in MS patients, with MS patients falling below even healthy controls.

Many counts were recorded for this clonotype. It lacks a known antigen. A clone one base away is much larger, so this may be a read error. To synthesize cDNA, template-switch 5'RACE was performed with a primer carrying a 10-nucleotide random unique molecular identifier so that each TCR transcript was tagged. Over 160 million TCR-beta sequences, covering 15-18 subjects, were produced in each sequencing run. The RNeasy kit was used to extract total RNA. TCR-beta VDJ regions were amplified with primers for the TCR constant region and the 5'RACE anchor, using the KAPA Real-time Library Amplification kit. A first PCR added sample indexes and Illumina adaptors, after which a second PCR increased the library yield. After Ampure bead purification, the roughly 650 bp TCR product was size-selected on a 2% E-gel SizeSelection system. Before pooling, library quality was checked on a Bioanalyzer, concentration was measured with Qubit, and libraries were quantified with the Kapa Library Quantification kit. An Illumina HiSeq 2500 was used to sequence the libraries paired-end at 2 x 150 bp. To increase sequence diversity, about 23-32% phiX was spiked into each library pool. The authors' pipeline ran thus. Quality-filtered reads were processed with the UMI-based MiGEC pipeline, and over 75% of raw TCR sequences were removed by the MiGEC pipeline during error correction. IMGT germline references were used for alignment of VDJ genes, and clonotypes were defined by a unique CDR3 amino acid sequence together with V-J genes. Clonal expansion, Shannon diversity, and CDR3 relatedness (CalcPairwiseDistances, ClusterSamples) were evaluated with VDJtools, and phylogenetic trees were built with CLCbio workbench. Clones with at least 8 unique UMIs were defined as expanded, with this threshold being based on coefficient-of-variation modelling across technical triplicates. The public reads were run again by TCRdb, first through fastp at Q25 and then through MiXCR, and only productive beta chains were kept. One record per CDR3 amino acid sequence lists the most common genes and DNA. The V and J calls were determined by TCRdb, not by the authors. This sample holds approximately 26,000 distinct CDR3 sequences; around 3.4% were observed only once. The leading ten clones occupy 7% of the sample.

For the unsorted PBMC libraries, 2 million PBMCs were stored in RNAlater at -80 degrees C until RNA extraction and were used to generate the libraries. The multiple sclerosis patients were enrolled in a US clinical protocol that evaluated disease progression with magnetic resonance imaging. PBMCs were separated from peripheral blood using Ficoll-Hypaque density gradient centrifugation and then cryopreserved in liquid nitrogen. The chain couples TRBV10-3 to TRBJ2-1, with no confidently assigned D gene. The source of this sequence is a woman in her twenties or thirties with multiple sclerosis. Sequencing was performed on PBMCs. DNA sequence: TGTGCCATCAGACAGAACAATGAGCAGTTCTTC. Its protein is CAIRQNNEQFF.